These 7 T cell receptor beta chains originate from one sample sequenced in a study of T cell repertoires in cytomegalovirus infection. No antigen is known for these receptors. TCRdb ran MiXCR on the reads and lists one entry per CDR3 protein. Of about 830,000 distinct CDR3 sequences in the sample, approximately 29% were seen once. The source was cultured CD8+ T cells from PBMCs, collected from culture after CMV antigen stimulation. The receptors were sampled from a human donor in good health (CMV status not recorded). Some clones in this sample may be carry-over from other donors' samples.

In this sample, this clonotype turned up a few times. This chain connects TRBV12-5 to TRBJ2-1, with no clear D. Germline lookup yields CDR1 LGHNT and CDR2 FRNRAP. This CDR3 region has 12 residues. V lost 5 bases to trimming and J lost 4 bases, with 6 bases between them. CDR3 coding DNA: TGTGCTAGTGGTCTAGATTACAATGAGCAGTTCTTC. Translated, it gives CASGLDYNEQFF.

This clonotype has a single count. The genes are TRBV20-1 and TRBJ2-1, with a weak D call TRBD1 (6 bases). CDR1 is DFQATT and CDR2 is SNEGSKA in the germline V gene (reference sequence). This CDR3 contains 14 residues. Trimming shortened V by 3 bases and J by 4 bases, and 13 bases separated the two germline ends. CDR3 in DNA: TGCAGTGCTAGCGTAACAGGGCAATACAATGAGCAGTTCTTC. Protein: CSASVTGQYNEQFF.

The sample holds many counts of this clonotype. The J gene is TRBJ2-1, the V gene TRBV7-8; D is possibly TRBD1 (5 bases). Trimming cost V 4 bases and J 4 bases, with 14 bases left between them. Germline V gene sequence: CDR1 SGHVS, CDR2 FQNEAQ. There are 15 residues in the CDR3. CDR3 region: CASSSRDGSYNEQFF. DNA for the CDR3: TGTGCCAGCAGCTCCAGGGATGGCTCGTACAATGAGCAGTTCTTC.

This chain connects TRBV7-6 to TRBJ1-1; D ambiguous. The V end lost 3 bases, the J end lost 3 bases, and 17 bases lay between the germline ends. This CDR3 contains 16 residues. The germline V gene encodes CDR1 SGHVS and CDR2 FNYEAQ. The CDR3 sequence: CASSLIDGEGDTEAFF. DNA of the CDR3: TGTGCCAGCAGCTTGATAGACGGGGAAGGAGACACTGAAGCTTTCTTT.

This clonotype was seen more than once but under ten times. J is TRBJ2-1 and V is TRBV27, with D possibly TRBD2 on 6 matching bases. CDR1 and CDR2 from the germline V gene are MNHEY and SMNVEV (reference sequence). This CDR3 has 14 amino acids. The V end was cut by 6 bases, the J end by 7 bases, with 16 bases between. The CDR3 sequence: CASRLGGAGNEQFF. DNA of the CDR3: TGTGCCAGCAGGCTAGGAGGGGCTGGAAATGAGCAGTTCTTC.

The chain joins TRBV6-5 to TRBJ1-2; 11 bases match TRBD1. Germline lookup yields CDR1 MNHEY and CDR2 SVGAGI. The CDR3 runs to 15 residues. V shed 6 bases and J 7 bases; nucleotides not matched to a gene: 10. CDR3 in DNA: TGTGCCAGCAGCTCCGGGACAGGGGGGCACCTTGGCTACACCTTC. Its translation: CASSSGTGGHLGYTF.

The chain carries TRBV27 and TRBJ1-2, with D perhaps TRBD1 (5 bases). The CDR3 runs 14 residues. Looked up from germline, CDR1 is MNHEY and CDR2 is SMNVEV (reference sequence). The ends were cut back, 2 bases at V and 3 bases at J, with 10 bases in the middle. The DNA of the CDR3 is TGTGCCAGCAGTTTAGTAATGGGGGACTATGGCTACACCTTC. Encoded protein: CASSLVMGDYGYTF.